This TCR beta chain was recorded in a study of blood T cell repertoires in COVID-19. Study as a whole: COVID-19 samples, acute and convalescent, were from the United States, Italy and Spain. The analysed material was cDNA or gDNA that came from T cells, B-cell-depleted T cells, or PBMCs.

CDR3 length: 15 residues. Per the germline V gene, CDR1 is MDHEN and CDR2 is SYDVKM. The J segment lost 8 bases and the V segment lost 4 bases, leaving 7 bases of the junction unmatched. The protocol was immunoSEQ multiplex PCR, while the TCRdb copy is restricted to in-frame clones and leaves out a portion. The profile shows over 110,000 clones, over 75% of them singletons. The sequenced material came from PBMCs or T cells enriched from blood (not recorded which). This chain connects TRBV28 to TRBJ1-5, with 11 positions matching TRBD1. The receptor was isolated from a man in his forties or fifties in a cohort exposed to, infected with or recovered from COVID-19 (not recorded which). The CDR3 loop is CASSYRDRGKKPQHF. CDR3 nucleotides: TGTGCCAGCAGTTACCGGGACAGGGGGAAGAAGCCCCAGCATTTT.